The rows below give T cell receptor beta chains drawn from one sample of a study of blood T cell repertoires in COVID-19. Clones were sequenced by immunoSEQ multiplex PCR, and TCRdb holds only the in-frame ones, with some missing. Among about 350,000 clones listed, around 87% were seen once. The sequencing input was PBMCs or T cells enriched from blood (not recorded which). The receptors here all came from a woman aged 25 to 39 who had recovered from COVID-19. The CDR3 runs from the conserved cysteine through the conserved F or W. A D gene is named only where the DNA matches it firmly. Not every row has a clone size; where given, it reads once, few, many or a size class.

V	size	J	D	CDR3	DNA
TRBV6-1	-	TRBJ2-5	-	CASSELLDRPGETQYF	TGTGCCAGCAGTGAACTCCTTGACAGGCCGGGAGAGACCCAGTACTTC
TRBV6-2/TRBV6-3	-	TRBJ1-1	TRBD1	CASSYSFLRQGSPEAFF	TGTGCCAGCAGTTATTCTTTCCTACGACAGGGGAGCCCTGAAGCTTTCTTT
TRBV15	once	TRBJ2-3	-	CATSRGANYLDTQYF	TGTGCCACCAGCAGGGGGGCCAACTACCTCGATACGCAGTATTTT
TRBV6-1	-	TRBJ1-2	TRBD1	CASSETTGYGYTF	TGTGCCAGCAGTGAGACGACAGGGTATGGCTACACCTTC
TRBV7-2	-	TRBJ2-2	-	CASSFMGQHTGELFF	TGTGCCAGCAGCTTCATGGGGCAGCACACCGGGGAGCTGTTTTTT
TRBV21-1	-	TRBJ2-3	-	CASSKAGAKGRTDTQYF	TGTGCCAGCAGCAAAGCGGGAGCGAAGGGGAGGACAGATACGCAGTATTTT
TRBV4-2	once	TRBJ1-2	TRBD1	CASSQGTGGSGYGYTF	TGTGCCAGCAGCCAAGGGACAGGGGGTTCTGGCTATGGCTACACCTTC
TRBV19	-	TRBJ2-3	-	CASSIGTTSTDTQYF	TGTGCCAGTAGTATAGGAACTACTAGCACAGATACGCAGTATTTT
TRBV2	-	TRBJ1-1	-	CASSVRGVTEAFF	TGTGCCAGCAGTGTCCGGGGGGTCACTGAAGCTTTCTTT
TRBV24-1	-	TRBJ1-1	-	CATRTEEGPRMNTEAFF	TGTGCCACCCGAACTGAAGAGGGCCCCCGGATGAACACTGAAGCTTTCTTT
TRBV6-1	-	TRBJ2-7	-	CASSEDNGAYEQYF	TGTGCCAGCAGTGAAGACAACGGAGCCTACGAGCAGTACTTC
TRBV28	few	TRBJ1-2	-	CASSSPGGGYGYTF	TGTGCCAGCAGTTCCCCGGGGGGGGGCTATGGCTACACCTTC
TRBV19	-	TRBJ1-4	TRBD1	CASRDDRASNEKLFF	TGTGCCAGTAGGGATGACAGGGCATCTAATGAAAAACTGTTTTTT
TRBV11-2	-	TRBJ1-1	TRBD1	CASSSGTALNTEAFF	TGTGCCAGCAGCTCCGGGACAGCACTTAACACTGAAGCTTTCTTT
TRBV4-2	few	TRBJ2-2	TRBD1	CASGGQEYTGELFF	TGTGCCAGCGGGGGACAGGAATACACCGGGGAGCTGTTTTTT
TRBV6-5	-	TRBJ2-3	TRBD2	CASSPWGGSTDTQYF	TGTGCCAGCAGCCCGTGGGGGGGGAGCACAGATACGCAGTATTTT
TRBV5-8	once	TRBJ1-1	TRBD1	CASSPRDSTEAFF	TGTGCCAGCAGCCCAAGGGACAGCACTGAAGCTTTCTTT
TRBV29-1	-	TRBJ1-2	TRBD1	CSVEKGQGASNYGYTF	TGCAGCGTTGAAAAGGGACAGGGGGCCTCTAACTATGGCTACACCTTC
TRBV9	-	TRBJ2-3	-	CASSPGPNRGDTQYF	TGTGCCAGCAGCCCGGGACCCAATAGGGGGGATACGCAGTATTTT
TRBV12-3/TRBV12-4	-	TRBJ2-1	-	CASGQVSEQFF	TGTGCCAGCGGTCAGGTTTCTGAGCAGTTCTTC
TRBV7-9	-	TRBJ1-2	TRBD1	CASSSGTDYGYTF	TGTGCCAGCAGCTCCGGGACAGACTATGGCTACACCTTC
TRBV6-5	-	TRBJ1-1	-	CASIIITGGDTEAFF	TGTGCCAGCATTATAATTACTGGGGGGGACACTGAAGCTTTCTTT
TRBV7-2	-	TRBJ1-4	-	CASSPQRREDEKLFF	TGTGCCAGCAGCCCCCAGCGCAGGGAGGATGAAAAACTGTTTTTT
TRBV29-1	-	TRBJ1-1	-	CSVPTGTEAFF	TGCAGCGTTCCTACCGGGACAGAAGCTTTCTTT
TRBV5-1	-	TRBJ2-3	-	CASSLDPLVGDTQYF	TGCGCCAGCAGCTTGGATCCCCTGGTCGGGGATACGCAGTATTTT
TRBV3-1/TRBV3-2	-	TRBJ1-1	TRBD1	CASSQGQGSGAFF	TGTGCCAGCAGCCAAGGACAGGGATCAGGGGCTTTCTTT
TRBV4-3	-	TRBJ2-3	TRBD1	CASGQTGSTDTQYF	TGCGCCAGCGGTCAGACAGGGTCCACAGATACGCAGTATTTT
TRBV9	-	TRBJ1-2	TRBD1	CASSVLGTGGAGGYTF	TGTGCCAGCAGCGTATTAGGGACAGGGGGCGCGGGCGGCTACACCTTC
TRBV7-8	-	TRBJ1-2	-	CASSFTGATNYGYTF	TGTGCCAGCAGCTTTACAGGCGCCACTAACTATGGCTACACCTTC
TRBV7-9	-	TRBJ1-6	TRBD1	CASSLGTGDNSPLHF	TGTGCCAGCAGCTTAGGGACAGGGGATAATTCACCCCTCCACTTT
TRBV4-3	-	TRBJ1-5	-	CASSQETNQPQHF	TGCGCCAGCAGCCAGGAGACCAATCAGCCCCAGCATTTT
TRBV11-3	-	TRBJ2-1	-	CASSLEGSSPYNEQFF	TGTGCCAGCAGCTTAGAGGGCAGTTCCCCGTACAATGAGCAGTTCTTC